The 29 T cell receptor beta chains given below trace back to one sample, sequenced in a study of cytomegalovirus exposure and HLA in healthy donors. Data came from immunoSEQ multiplex PCR; TCRdb stores just in-frame clones and leaves some out. Of 150,000 to 200,000 clones in the sample, around nine tenths were seen once. The material sequenced was PBMCs. The receptors come from a man aged 18 to 30 in good health and CMV-seropositive.

This chain uses TRBV7-9 with TRBJ1-4; 11 bases line up with TRBD1. V shed 5 bases and J 7 bases; nucleotides not matched to a gene: 9. This CDR3 spans 16 amino acids. CDR1 and CDR2 (germline): SEHNR, FQNEAQ (reference sequence). CDR3 amino acids: CASSTGVGTGGEKLFF. CDR3 nucleotide sequence: TGTGCCAGCAGCACGGGTGTGGGGACAGGGGGTGAAAAACTGTTTTTT.

The CDR3 sequence is CSVGTGWDYGYTF. The CDR3, as DNA: TGCAGCGTAGGGACAGGGTGGGACTATGGCTACACCTTC. The chain links TRBV29-1 to TRBJ1-2; 9 bases line up with TRBD1. This CDR3 has 13 residues. Germline V gene lookup returns CDR1 SQVTM and CDR2 ANQGSEA. Losses at the gene ends were 6 bases for V and 3 bases for J; bases not matched to a gene: 5.

DNA of the CDR3: TGCGCCAGCAGCCAAGTCCGCCAGGGGCCGCTGAACACTGAAGCTTTCTTT. Residues: CASSQVRQGPLNTEAFF. V usage is TRBV4-1 and J usage is TRBJ1-1; D is possibly TRBD1 (6 bases). Between the trimmed V and J ends, which lost 1 base and 0 bases, there was a span of 15 bases. The CDR3 covers 17 residues. Germline V lookup: CDR1 MGHRA, CDR2 YSYEKL.

This clone appeared a single time. The rearrangement uses TRBV9 and TRBJ2-7; 8 positions agree with TRBD1. Germline V gene data show CDR1 as SGDLS and CDR2 as YYNGEE. The CDR3 runs 16 residues. V was clipped by 0 bases and J by 7 bases; unmatched bases: 12. CDR3 coding DNA: TGTGCCAGCAGCGTAGGCCCCAGCAGGGGGCTTGGGGAGCAGTACTTC. It encodes CASSVGPSRGLGEQYF.

This sequence joins TRBV1 and TRBJ1-5; the table gives TRBD1 as D, unverified against the DNA. TRBV1 is annotated as a pseudogene. There are 19 residues in the CDR3. This chain's CDR3 is CTSSQVSTVDREFDQPQHF. The CDR3 nucleotides are TGCACCAGCAGCCAAGTTAGTACAGTTGACAGAGAATTCGATCAGCCCCAGCATTTT.

The DNA of the CDR3 is TGTGCCAGCAAACCGGACTGGGACTATGGCTACACCTTC. Its translation: CASKPDWDYGYTF. The chain employs TRBV2 and TRBJ1-2; no clear D. The CDR3 runs to 13 residues. With 7 bases removed from V and 3 bases from J, the gap between germline ends came to 12 bases. The V gene's germline CDR1 is SNHLY and CDR2 FYNNEI. Based on the CDR3 plus reference TRBV2 and TRBJ1-2, the full variable domain is EPEVTQTPSHQVTQMGQEVILRCVPISNHLYFYWYRQILGQKVEFLVSFYNNEISEKSEIFDDQFSVERPDGSNFTLKIRSTKLEDSAMYFCASKPDWDYGYTFGSGTRLTVV.

The chain carries TRBV6-5 and TRBJ2-2, with 7 nucleotides matching TRBD1. The CDR3 spans 14 residues. Germline CDR1 is MNHEY and CDR2 is SVGAGI. V lost 11 bases and J lost 5; bases outside the gene matches: 11. The CDR3 DNA reads as TGTGCCGTCAAAGGGGGCCCAGAGACCGGGGAGCTGTTTTTT. Translating it yields CAVKGGPETGELFF.

The chain links TRBV28 to TRBJ1-2; the D gene is possibly TRBD1 (6 bases). CDR1 is MDHEN and CDR2 is SYDVKM in the germline V gene. This CDR3 is 14 amino acids long. Between the trimmed V and J ends, which lost 4 bases and 3 bases, there was a span of 12 bases. CDR3 in DNA: TGTGCCAGCAGTTCTCCACAGGGTTACTATGGCTACACCTTC. It is translated as CASSSPQGYYGYTF.

This sequence joins TRBV4-1 and TRBJ2-1, with a possible D match to TRBD2 (5 bases). The CDR3 totals 17 residues. Between the trimmed V and J ends, which lost 1 base and 0 bases, there was a span of 13 bases. Germline values: CDR1 MGHRA, CDR2 YSYEKL. The CDR3 sequence is CASSQGRAKSSYNEQFF. For the CDR3, the DNA is TGCGCCAGCAGCCAAGGGCGGGCTAAAAGCTCCTACAATGAGCAGTTCTTC.

The chain carries TRBV27 and TRBJ1-2, with 11 bases identical to TRBD1. V trimming: 2 bases; J trimming: 5 bases; junction bases outside the gene matches: 1. This CDR3 spans 14 amino acids. Germline CDR1 MNHEY, CDR2 SMNVEV (reference sequence). This CDR3 is CASSLGQGAYGYTF. The CDR3 DNA reads as TGTGCCAGCAGTTTAGGACAGGGGGCTTATGGCTACACCTTC.

This chain joins TRBV15 and TRBJ2-7, with 9 bases aligning to TRBD1. J was trimmed by 1 base and V by 3 bases; bases with no gene match: 1. CDR3 length: 14 amino acids. Germline-derived CDR1 and CDR2 are LNHNV and YYDKDF (reference sequence). CDR3 sequence (DNA): TGTGCCACCAGCAGGGGGACAGGGTCCTACGAGCAGTACTTC. Protein sequence: CATSRGTGSYEQYF.

J is TRBJ1-2 and V is TRBV28; 8 nucleotides align to TRBD1. The CDR3 length is 16 residues. Germline CDR1 MDHEN, CDR2 SYDVKM. Trimming removed 4 bases from V and 5 bases from J; junction bases left unmatched: 12. In DNA form, the CDR3 reads TGTGCCAGCAGTTATGCTATAACAGGGGGGTATTATGGCTACACCTTC. As protein: CASSYAITGGYYGYTF.

This rearrangement joins TRBV7-2 to TRBJ2-1, with TRBD2 matching 12 bases. V gave up 4 bases and J gave up 0 bases; unmatched junction bases: 7. The length of the CDR3 is 18 residues. Per the germline V gene, CDR1 is SGHTA and CDR2 is FQGNSA. The CDR3 here is CASSSGLAGLSSYNEQFF. The CDR3 DNA reads as TGTGCCAGCAGCTCAGGACTAGCGGGATTGAGCTCCTACAATGAGCAGTTCTTC.

The chain uses TRBV14 and TRBJ2-5; TRBD2 agrees at 9 bases. From germline, CDR1 is SGHDN and CDR2 FVKESK. V lost 1 base to trimming and J lost 1 base; unmatched junction nucleotides: 7. The CDR3 loop spans 17 amino acids. CDR3 protein: CASSQVPSGMSQETQYF. CDR3 DNA sequence: TGTGCCAGCAGCCAAGTTCCTAGCGGGATGTCCCAAGAGACCCAGTACTTC.

This chain uses TRBV29-1 with TRBJ2-5; 8 bases align to TRBD2. Trimming at V came to 7 bases and at J to 4 bases, leaving 11 bases not matched to a gene. Germline-derived CDR1 and CDR2 are SQVTM and ANQGSEA. The CDR3 sequence is 14 residues long. The CDR3, as DNA: TGCAGCGACAAGCGGGGGACGGGTTCAGAGACCCAGTACTTC. It specifies CSDKRGTGSETQYF.

The V gene is TRBV6-6, the J gene TRBJ2-1; possible D gene TRBD2, 5 bases. The V end lost 4 bases, the J end lost 4 bases, and 11 bases lay between the germline ends. This CDR3 has 14 amino acids. Germline V gene lookup returns CDR1 MNHNY and CDR2 SVGAGI (reference sequence). CDR3 in amino acids: CASSFEGVYNEQFF. CDR3 nucleotides: TGTGCCAGCAGTTTTGAGGGAGTATACAATGAGCAGTTCTTC.

CDR3: CASSKFIGILVLSGNTIYF. CDR3 coding DNA: TGTGCCAGCAGCAAATTTATCGGGATTTTGGTGCTATCTGGAAACACCATATATTTT. The chain employs TRBV21-1 and TRBJ1-3. TRBV21-1 has pseudogene status. This CDR3 region has 19 residues.

This rearrangement joins TRBV9 to TRBJ2-1, with TRBD2 matching over 9 bases. This CDR3 is 16 amino acids long. Germline V gene data show CDR1 as SGDLS and CDR2 as YYNGEE. The junction had 5 bases not matched to a gene; V was cut back by 0 bases and J by 4 bases. The CDR3 DNA is TGTGCCAGCAGCGTAGGGACTAGCGAAATATACAATGAGCAGTTCTTC. It specifies CASSVGTSEIYNEQFF.

The chain carries TRBV21-1 and TRBJ2-2; the D segment call TRBD1 is taken from the table without a DNA check. TRBV21-1 is classified as a pseudogene. The length of the CDR3 is 15 residues. As DNA, the CDR3 is TGTGCCAGCAGCCCGCGACACGCGAACACCGGGGAGCTGTTTTTT. The encoded protein is CASSPRHANTGELFF.

V is TRBV18 and J is TRBJ2-7; tentative D call: TRBD2 (5 bases). V was trimmed by 0 bases and J by 5 bases, leaving 11 bases between them. Germline assignment: CDR1 KGHSH and CDR2 LQKENI. CDR3 length: 14 residues. The DNA of the CDR3 is TGTGCCAGCTCACCACCAACCGGGAAGGACGAGCAGTACTTC. The encoded protein is CASSPPTGKDEQYF.

This rearrangement joins TRBV7-2 to TRBJ2-1, with D tentatively TRBD2 (5 bases). Looked up from germline, CDR1 is SGHTA and CDR2 is FQGNSA. The germline V and J ends were trimmed by 1 base and 1 base, with 11 bases remaining between them. The CDR3 spans 16 residues. CDR3 sequence (DNA): TGTGCCAGCAGCTTAGATATGAGCGGTTCCTACAATGAGCAGTTCTTC. Its translation: CASSLDMSGSYNEQFF.

In DNA, the CDR3 is TGTGCCAGCAGTTTATCTGGGGAGGGCTACGAGCAGTACTTC. It encodes CASSLSGEGYEQYF. The chain combines TRBV28 with TRBJ2-7; 7 bases map to TRBD2. This CDR3 has 14 amino acids. V shed 1 base and J 3 bases; nucleotides not matched to a gene: 3. The V gene's germline CDR1 is MDHEN and CDR2 SYDVKM.

V is TRBV13 and J is TRBJ2-5; 14 bases line up with TRBD2. The V segment lost 5 bases and the J segment 5 bases; nucleotides outside the gene matches: 10. The CDR3 runs to 17 residues. CDR1 PRHDT and CDR2 FYEKMQ come from the germline V gene (reference sequence). CDR3 sequence reads: CASSGGLAGVLGETQYF. For the CDR3, the DNA is TGTGCCAGCAGCGGGGGACTAGCGGGAGTTCTGGGGGAGACCCAGTACTTC. The full variable domain, completed using reference TRBV13 and TRBJ2-5, is AAGVIQSPRHLIKEKRETATLKCYPIPRHDTVYWYQQGPGQDPQFLISFYEKMQSDKGSIPDRFSAQQFSDYHSELNMSSLELGDSALYFCASSGGLAGVLGETQYFGPGTRLLVL.

This chain joins TRBV29-1 and TRBJ1-1, with D possibly TRBD1 on 6 matching bases. The germline V and J ends were trimmed by 1 base and 4 bases, with 19 bases remaining between them. CDR1 is SQVTM and CDR2 is ANQGSEA in the germline V gene. The CDR3 spans 16 residues. In DNA, the CDR3 is TGCAGCGTTGAAGTAAGATGGGCAGGGGTTGGCACTGAAGCTTTCTTT. This sequence encodes CSVEVRWAGVGTEAFF.

The rearrangement joins TRBV7-2 to TRBJ2-7; 9 nucleotides match TRBD1. Germline CDR1 and CDR2: SGHTA and FQGNSA. The J segment lost 5 bases and the V segment lost 3 bases, leaving 5 bases of the junction unmatched. This CDR3 contains 14 residues. CDR3 coding DNA: TGTGCCAGCAGCTTTTCGACAGGGGGTAACGAGCAGTACTTC. This codes for CASSFSTGGNEQYF.

The chain is built from TRBV5-4 and TRBJ2-5; 10 nucleotides match TRBD2. V gave up 0 bases and J gave up 4 bases; unmatched junction bases: 6. The CDR3 is made up of 16 amino acids. Germline V gene sequence: CDR1 SGHNT, CDR2 YYREEE (reference sequence). DNA for the CDR3: TGTGCCAGCAGCTTGGGGGCTAGCGGGAGTGGAGAGACCCAGTACTTC. Encoded protein: CASSLGASGSGETQYF.

The chain carries TRBV19 and TRBJ2-7, with D perhaps TRBD2 (6 bases). The CDR3 is 12 residues long. Germline-derived CDR1 and CDR2 are LNHDA and SQIVND (reference sequence). V was cut by 3 bases and J by 6 bases, with 9 bases left in between. CDR3 nucleotides: TGTGCCAGTAGTATCGGAGGGAGCGAGCAGTACTTC. It is translated as CASSIGGSEQYF.

V gene TRBV10-3 combines with J gene TRBJ2-3; TRBD1 aligns across 9 bases. The CDR3 runs 14 residues. The V segment lost 6 bases and the J segment 2 bases; nucleotides outside the gene matches: 3. Germline CDR1 is ENHRY and CDR2 is SYGVKD. This chain's CDR3 is CAIRQGAYTDTQYF. CDR3 coding DNA: TGTGCCATCAGACAGGGGGCCTACACAGATACGCAGTATTTT.

This clone was detected only a few times. The V call is TRBV9, the J call TRBJ1-5, with 7 bases matching TRBD1. Per the germline V gene, CDR1 is SGDLS and CDR2 is YYNGEE. The CDR3 runs to 14 residues. Trimming at V came to 0 bases and at J to 8 bases, leaving 5 bases not matched to a gene. The CDR3 sequence: CASSVGDSLEPQHF. The DNA for the CDR3 is TGTGCCAGCAGCGTAGGGGACAGCCTGGAGCCCCAGCATTTT.